The 22 T cell receptor beta chains listed next were all sequenced from one sample in a study of blood T cell repertoires in COVID-19 (dated by TCRdb to the early 2020s). Library creation used the immunoSEQ multiplex PCR assay. TCRdb mirrors the immuneACCESS table, restricted to in-frame sequences. Some clones are absent from its copies; in checked studies, under half trace to an unresolved V gene, and the reason for the others is unknown. Present in this sample are around 300,000 clones, approximately 90% of which were seen just once. The top ten constitute approximately 3% of the sample. Specimen: PBMCs or T cells enriched from blood (not recorded which). Source of these receptors: a woman between 50 and 59 years old who had recovered from COVID-19.

The chain couples TRBV5-4 to TRBJ1-1, with 7 bases that match TRBD1. Trimming at V came to 4 bases and at J to 9 bases, leaving 6 bases not matched to a gene. Germline CDR1 is SGHNT and CDR2 is YYREEE (reference sequence). The CDR3 extends over 12 amino acids. CDR3 nucleotide sequence: TGTGCCAGCAGCCCAGACAGGGCCCAAGCTTTCTTT. It translates to CASSPDRAQAFF. The variable domain in full, completed from reference TRBV5-4 and TRBJ1-1, reads ETGVTQSPTHLIKTRGQQVTLRCSSQSGHNTVSWYQQALGQGPQFIFQYYREEENGRGNFPPRFSGLQFPNYSSELNVNALELDDSALYLCASSPDRAQAFFGQGTRLTVV.

The rearrangement joins TRBV6-2 or TRBV6-3 to TRBJ2-7; D ambiguous. The V and J ends lost 5 bases and 4 bases respectively, with 12 bases between them. CDR3 length equals 13 residues. Germline V gene sequence: CDR1 MNHEY, CDR2 SVGEGT. CDR3 bases: TGTGCCAGCAGTCAGGATTGGTCTTACGAGCAGTACTTC. Translation gives CASSQDWSYEQYF.

The count of this clone is one. The V call is TRBV29-1, the J call TRBJ2-5; 10 bases align to TRBD2. This CDR3 comprises 14 residues. V trimming: 8 bases; J trimming: 1 base; junction bases outside the gene matches: 7. Germline V lookup: CDR1 SQVTM, CDR2 ANQGSEA. The CDR3 reads CSFLAGGGQETQYF. The CDR3 region has the DNA TGCAGCTTCTTAGCGGGAGGAGGCCAAGAGACCCAGTACTTC.

The chain has TRBV7-8 and TRBJ2-7; TRBD1 might be the D (5 bases). The CDR3 covers 14 residues. V was shortened by 4 bases and J by 5 bases, with 15 bases between the two germline ends. The V gene's germline CDR1 is SGHVS and CDR2 FQNEAQ. CDR3 region: CASSSRTLMNEQYF. The CDR3 coding sequence is TGTGCCAGCAGCTCGCGGACATTGATGAACGAGCAGTACTTC.

The chain carries TRBV6-5 and TRBJ1-2; maybe TRBD1 (6 bases). Germline lookup yields CDR1 MNHEY and CDR2 SVGAGI. This CDR3 has 14 residues. V lost 1 base and J lost 4, with 10 bases in between. DNA of the CDR3: TGTGCCAGCAGTTACTTGACAGGCGGCTATGGCTACACCTTC. This sequence encodes CASSYLTGGYGYTF.

The rearrangement uses TRBV15 and TRBJ2-1, with 8 bases fitting TRBD1. V was pared by 1 base and J by 7 bases, with 9 bases of the junction left unmatched. The CDR3 extends over 16 amino acids. Per the germline V gene, CDR1 is LNHNV and CDR2 is YYDKDF (reference sequence). In nucleotides, the CDR3 is TGTGCCACCAGCAGAGGAGGGACAGGCCTTGTTAATGAGCAGTTCTTC. Translated, it gives CATSRGGTGLVNEQFF.

The chain joins TRBV7-8 to TRBJ2-1, with 11 bases fitting TRBD1. CDR1 and CDR2 from the germline V gene are SGHVS and FQNEAQ. There are 16 residues in the CDR3. The trim removed 2 bases at V and 3 bases at J, leaving 3 bases unmatched. The CDR3 bases are TGTGCCAGCAGCTTAACCGGGACAGGGGGCTACAATGAGCAGTTCTTC. This codes for CASSLTGTGGYNEQFF.

This chain connects TRBV27 to TRBJ1-3; D may be TRBD1 (5 bases). Germline V CDR1 and CDR2: MNHEY, SMNVEV (reference sequence). The CDR3 covers 15 residues. Deletions cut 5 bases from V and 0 bases from J, with 11 bases between. CDR3 DNA: TGTGCCAGCAGTGCCGGGGGGAACTCTGGAAACACCATATATTTT. Translating gives CASSAGGNSGNTIYF.

This clone has only one observation. CDR3 nucleotides: TGTGCCAGCAGCTTGGCGGCCAGGGAAGCTTTCTTT. This gives the protein CASSLAAREAFF. This chain joins TRBV5-6 and TRBJ1-1; D is ambiguous. V was pared by 0 bases and J by 8 bases, with 8 bases between. The CDR3 loop spans 12 amino acids. Germline-derived CDR1 and CDR2 are SGHDT and YYEEEE.

The rearrangement joins TRBV5-8 to TRBJ2-1, with TRBD2 matching over 12 bases. Germline V gives CDR1 SGHTS, CDR2 YDEGEE. V lost 2 bases to trimming and J lost 6 bases; unmatched junction nucleotides: 9. This CDR3 has 17 amino acids. CDR3: CASSFPKLAGGRNEQFF. The CDR3, as DNA: TGTGCCAGCAGCTTTCCCAAACTAGCGGGAGGACGCAATGAGCAGTTCTTC.

The chain uses TRBV28 and TRBJ2-2; 10 positions agree with TRBD2. V lost 3 bases and J lost 10; bases outside the gene matches: 8. This CDR3 has 15 amino acids. Germline V gene data show CDR1 as MDHEN and CDR2 as SYDVKM. The CDR3 bases are TGTGCCAGCAGTTTGTTACTAGCGGGAAACGAGGAGCTGTTTTTT. Translating it yields CASSLLLAGNEELFF.

This clone was recorded a few times. The chain carries TRBV19 and TRBJ2-3; TRBD2 matches 8 bases. CDR1 is LNHDA and CDR2 is SQIVND in the germline V gene (reference sequence). Trimming cost V 3 bases and J 4 bases; bases outside gene matches: 6. The CDR3 totals 15 residues. CDR3: CASSILAGGPDTQYF. CDR3 nucleotides: TGTGCCAGTAGTATCTTGGCGGGAGGCCCAGATACGCAGTATTTT.

The chain carries TRBV7-3 and TRBJ2-1, with 8 nucleotides matching TRBD1. The V gene end was trimmed by 2 bases and the J gene end by 0 bases; junction bases not matched to a gene: 3. Germline CDR1 is SGHTA and CDR2 is FQGTGA. This CDR3 region has 16 residues. As DNA, the CDR3 is TGTGCCAGCAGCTTATCAACAGGGGGCTCCTACAATGAGCAGTTCTTC. This codes for CASSLSTGGSYNEQFF.

The chain has TRBV4-2 and TRBJ1-6; D gene ambiguous. V was clipped by 0 bases and J by 5 bases, with 8 bases between them. This CDR3 has 15 residues. Germline V gives CDR1 LGHNA, CDR2 YNFKEQ. The DNA for the CDR3 is TGTGCCAGCAGCCAAGATTCAGAAAATAATTCACCCCTCCACTTT. It yields the protein CASSQDSENNSPLHF.

This clone was recorded once. The chain carries TRBV19 and TRBJ2-1; tentative D call: TRBD2 (5 bases). The germline V gene encodes CDR1 LNHDA and CDR2 SQIVND (reference sequence). V was cut by 1 base and J by 5 bases, with 21 bases left in between. CDR3 length: 18 residues. CDR3 DNA: TGTGCCAGTAGTATAGTATTTTCTGAGCGGAAGATTGACAATGAGCAGTTCTTC. As protein: CASSIVFSERKIDNEQFF.

The chain uses TRBV7-2 and TRBJ2-1, with TRBD2 matching over 7 bases. J was trimmed by 2 bases and V by 7 bases; bases with no gene match: 5. The CDR3 runs to 14 residues. The germline V gene encodes CDR1 SGHTA and CDR2 FQGNSA. The CDR3 sequence is CASTGGGAYNEQFF. The CDR3 bases are TGTGCCAGCACTGGGGGGGGTGCCTACAATGAGCAGTTCTTC.

The CDR3 loop is CASSLDRGHLNTEAFF. In DNA, the CDR3 is TGTGCCAGCAGCTTAGATCGCGGACACCTGAACACTGAAGCTTTCTTT. The V call is TRBV11-3, the J call TRBJ1-1; TRBD1 might be the D (5 bases). Germline CDR1 and CDR2: SGHNT and YENEEA. The CDR3 spans 16 residues. Between the trimmed V and J ends, which lost 0 bases and 0 bases, there was a span of 11 bases.

This clone was seen more than once but under ten times. V usage is TRBV7-2 and J usage is TRBJ1-3, with 9 bases lining up with TRBD1. The CDR3 runs to 15 residues. Per the germline V gene, CDR1 is SGHTA and CDR2 is FQGNSA. V shed 3 bases, J shed 4 bases, and the junction held 4 bases outside the gene matches. The DNA for the CDR3 is TGTGCCAGCAGCTTCTGGACAGGGGTAGGAAACACCATATATTTT. Its protein is CASSFWTGVGNTIYF. Variable domain in full (rest from reference TRBV7-2 and TRBJ1-3): GAGVSQSPSNKVTEKGKDVELRCDPISGHTALYWYRQSLGQGLEFLIYFQGNSAPDKSGLPSDRFSAERTGGSVSTLTIQRTQQEDSAVYLCASSFWTGVGNTIYFGEGSWLTVV.

This chain connects TRBV7-2 to TRBJ2-2; 9 positions match TRBD1. The germline CDR1 and CDR2 sequences are SGHTA and FQGNSA. The CDR3 length is 16 residues. Trimming took 5 bases from V and 4 from J; bases not matched to a gene: 8. CDR3 nucleotide sequence: TGTGCCAGCAGCGGTAACAGGGGGCGTGTCACCGGGGAGCTGTTTTTT. Protein product: CASSGNRGRVTGELFF.

The chain combines TRBV2 with TRBJ1-3; tentatively, D is TRBD1 (6 bases). Trimming took off 5 bases at V and 0 bases at J, with 8 bases between the two ends. Germline CDR1 reads SNHLY; CDR2 reads FYNNEI. The CDR3 is 14 residues long. The CDR3 here is CASSWDTSGNTIYF. The CDR3 nucleotides are TGTGCCAGCAGTTGGGACACCTCTGGAAACACCATATATTTT.

This sequence joins TRBV4-2 and TRBJ1-2; a possible D gene is TRBD1 (5 bases). Trimming removed 0 bases from V and 8 bases from J, with 19 bases in between. CDR3 length: 16 amino acids. In germline, CDR1 is LGHNA, CDR2 YNFKEQ. The CDR3 DNA sequence: TGTGCCAGCAGCCAAGAAGGCCCCGACAGATCTTACGGCTACACCTTC. Protein: CASSQEGPDRSYGYTF.

This clone was observed a handful of times. This rearrangement joins TRBV30 to TRBJ2-5; possibly TRBD1 for D (6 bases). The CDR3 spans 14 residues. V was shortened by 1 base and J by 4 bases, with 13 bases between the two germline ends. The V gene's germline CDR1 is GTSNPN and CDR2 SVGIG (reference sequence). The CDR3, as DNA: TGTGCCTGGAGTGATGGGGGCGTAGGAGAGACCCAGTACTTC. Translated, it gives CAWSDGGVGETQYF.